The present TCR beta chain was sequenced within a study of cytomegalovirus exposure and HLA in healthy donors (TCRdb year 2017). Regarding the research as a whole: An earlier analysis of several hundred of the donors reported about 300 Gb of sequence data and 95 million to 120 million unique TCR beta sequences obtained from 180 million or so T cells. Around 300 gigabases of sequencing data and 70 million to 100 million unique TCR sequences were included in an early release covering about 620 HLA-typed donors. The genetic ancestry cluster associated with self-reported Caucasian donors included over 80% of the 300 to 450 genotyped donors. The aim of the study was to test whether cataloging public T cell receptors could identify signatures of past pathogen exposure. The study profiled the T cell repertoires of about 720 subjects by immunosequencing and related them to cytomegalovirus serostatus. A separate validation cohort of more than 100 different subjects was used in addition to the roughly 700-subject first cohort. The study combined high-throughput TCR immunosequencing, statistical association of individual TCRs with disease status, and machine learning to predict cytomegalovirus infection status. A later analysis re-analyzed previously published TCR beta repertoires from 500 to 700 donors and added high-resolution HLA genotyping to study TCR occurrence patterns. The later analysis used no new phenotypic data to find candidate immune exposures, relying instead on TCR beta sequences and their occurrence across donors. In an earlier analysis of 587 of the donors, high-throughput TCR beta sequencing was used to judge whether each TCR beta V gene segment behaved as functional or pseudogenic. Donor age, sex, ethnicity and CMV serostatus were compiled alongside the repertoire data. In a later genetic analysis, genome-wide SNP genotypes for about three fifths of the roughly 670 donors were used, and that subset was treated as a discovery cohort. Every repertoire in the discovery cohort had been generated on one and the same sequencing platform. HLA typing covered class I and class II loci at four-digit resolution. Typing coverage differed by locus: A, B, C, DRB1 and DQB1 were typed in roughly 620-630 donors, DQA1 in 500 to 550, DPA1 in nearly 610, and DPB1 in 400 to 480. Roughly 5 DR-DQ haplotypes were handled as single units for association and clustering because linkage in the cohort was strong. Among some 400 genotyped donors of the cohort, an average of roughly 230,000 unique TCR beta nucleotide sequences was sequenced per donor, of which about 19% were non-productive.

The cohort was made up of roughly 670 healthy bone marrow donors. At the time of sampling, every cohort member was nominally healthy, though immune exposures that went unrecorded were likely present. The donor was CMV seropositive and belonged to the group of 270 or so seropositive cohort members. A peripheral blood sample was provided by each donor, and peripheral blood mononuclear cells were used for TCR beta sequencing. The Qiagen DNeasy Blood Extraction Kit was used to extract genomic DNA from the blood cell samples. To prepare the library, the immunoSEQ multiplex PCR assay was applied. For the multiplex PCR, a mixture combining 60 forward primers for TCR Vbeta segments and 13 reverse primers for TCR Jbeta segments was used. The CDR3 region of rearranged TCR beta genes was amplified from genomic DNA with a multiplex PCR assay. On the Illumina HiSeq System, the amplified TCR beta libraries were sequenced as 87-base-pair reads. Per the authors' processing: A later analysis counted 65 million to 90 million unique TCR beta chains across the approximately 700 repertoires, and 10 million to 12 million of these chains were shared by at least two donors. A nearest-neighbor algorithm error-corrected the raw reads and collapsed the reads into unique sequences, merging closely related sequences to remove PCR and sequencing errors. CDR3 sequences were aligned to IMGT reference sequences to assign V, D and J gene segments. For a sequence to be retained, a match of at least six nucleotides was required to both a V gene segment and a J gene segment. Rearrangements were classified as productive when the CDR3 lacked stop codons and remained in frame with V and J, and all other rearrangements were classified as non-productive. CDR3 was defined by IMGT convention, running from the second conserved V-encoded cysteine to the conserved J-encoded phenylalanine. Sequences without an unambiguous match to a single V gene segment were excluded from the earlier analysis of 500 to 700 of the donors. An earlier analysis of almost 600 of the donors classified V segments as functional when productive rearrangements were above 56.7% and as segregating when the standard deviation between donors was above 5%. A statistical classification framework was developed to diagnose cytomegalovirus status using the catalog of TCR beta chain sequences. V and J gene assignment, in a later analysis, came from comparing TCR nucleotide sequences with IMGT/GENE-DB human TR gene sequences. The TCRdist pipeline was used in a later analysis to assign CDR3 sequences and most-parsimonious VDJ recombination scenarios. In a later analysis, each TCR beta chain was defined by its CDR3 amino acid sequence together with its V-gene family, and reads lacking a unique V-gene family were excluded. In a later analysis, 450 to 600 highly shared, low-generation-probability nucleotide sequences were removed to address suspected cross-contamination and a sequencing artifact. In a later analysis, a clonal expansion index for each public chain was calculated from normalized within-repertoire ranks of inferred template counts. In a later analysis, generation probabilities were computed with a VDJ recombination model fitted to out-of-frame rearrangements, and the resulting probabilities were checked against IGoR. Hypergeometric tests were used in a later analysis to score TCR-TCR, TCR-HLA and TCR-CMV co-occurrence, with a repertoire-size bias correction applied to the TCR pairs. To estimate false discovery rates, a later analysis permuted the HLA or CMV assignments 20 times. In a later analysis, co-occurring TCRs were grouped using DBSCAN, with TCRdist sequence similarity added in when clustering inside HLA-allele-positive subsets. Repertoires with fewer than 30,000 or more than 120,000 public chains were left out of co-occurrence clustering, as were about five repertoires with anomalous nucleotide sharing. TCRdb stores this immuneACCESS table with in-frame sequences only. Part of the clones is absent; in the studies checked, under half of the shortfall reflects unresolved V genes, and no reason is known for the rest. From that table come the V and J calls and clone size; the DNA was used to work out D and trimming. The sample yields roughly 100,000 clones; 76% were counted once. The top ten hold around 8.2% of the sample.

Trimming leaves V shorter by 0 bases and J shorter by 4 bases, with the junction holding 8 bases beyond the gene matches. As encoded in the germline V gene (reference sequence), CDR1 is SGHNT while CDR2 is YYREEE. Measured from the cysteine to the phenylalanine, the CDR3 is 16 residues long. Here the CDR3 DNA is all that survives: 48 bases in frame from base 1. Study-wide findings and limitations: Most TCR sequences were seen in very few donors, while some public TCRs were found in many individuals. Immune exposure information for the cohort was limited to CMV serostatus. A cluster of highly shared sequence variants was judged likely to represent a technical artifact of the sequencing pipeline. According to a later analysis, TCR association rates differed among HLA loci, with DRB1 alleles showing the most associated TCRs and HLA-C alleles showing the fewest. An earlier analysis of around 540 of the donors showed that most TCR beta V segments appeared in productive rearrangements either about 87% or about 30% of the time, which broadly matched IMGT annotations. In a later analysis, about 16,000 TCR beta sequences were associated with specific HLA alleles at a false discovery rate of 0.05. Because some donors lacked HLA typing at each locus, the association tests relied only on the typed subset. Cytomegalovirus status was reported to be diagnosed by the classifier with high specificity and sensitivity in both the original and validation cohorts. The study listed 164 TCR beta chains as associated with cytomegalovirus. A few of the identified cytomegalovirus-associated TCR beta chains were confirmed in vitro to be specific for cytomegalovirus antigens. This cohort had only TCR beta chains sequenced, and the lack of alpha or paired-chain data limited which features could be detected. A later analysis found that most CMV-associated TCR beta chains appeared HLA-restricted, with HLA associations seemingly driven largely by CMV exposure. The 87-base-pair reads could not distinguish some IMGT-functional V segments, including TRBV6-2 and TRBV6-3, so those segments were excluded. A further reported finding was that TCR beta sequences accurately predicted the HLA-A and HLA-B alleles for most subjects in the first cohort. Because counts were too low, 15 to 20 rarely observed V segments, including chromosome 9 orphons, were excluded from the earlier analysis of 587 of the donors. Strong co-occurrence of HLA alleles, especially DR and DQ, made assigning TCR associations to individual alleles difficult. Roughly uniform sequencing depth across donors was assumed in presence/absence analyses, although this assumption may not hold. Correlated functional status among segregating V segments might reflect linkage disequilibrium, but an unknown experimental factor could not be ruled out. In a later genetic analysis, a missense DCLRE1C variant was associated with V-gene and J-gene trimming of TCR beta chains, and the association was replicated in an independent cohort. The authors suggested that the approach could potentially be extended to other disease states and immunological phenotypes. In a later analysis, HLA-associated TCR beta chains were found to be more clonally expanded and to have lower generation probabilities than equally common non-associated chains. In a later genetic analysis, fewer N-insertions in productive TCRs were reported among donors in an Asian-associated ancestry cluster than the 666-donor mean. According to a later analysis, parvovirus B19, influenza, CMV and Epstein-Barr virus appeared linked to several top co-occurrence clusters.

Notes on this clone: The antigen it binds to is not known. Base qualities are missing; no much larger clone stands one base away.

This sequence was found in a man aged 35 to 55 in good health and CMV-seropositive. The sample taken for sequencing was PBMCs. Here the chain combines TRBV5-4 and TRBJ2-5; a stretch of 8 junction bases matches TRBD2. The nucleotide sequence reads TGTGCCAGCAGCTTGGGGACTAGCCTTCCCGGAGAGACCCAGTACTTC. Its translation reads: CASSLGTSLPGETQYF.